The clone carrying this T cell receptor beta chain occurred once. The data are from a study of blood T cell repertoires in COVID-19. From germline, CDR1 is SGHNT and CDR2 YYREEE (reference sequence). CDR3 length equals 15 residues. V lost 5 bases to trimming and J lost 2 bases; unmatched junction nucleotides: 9. Under the authors' procedure: How many nucleated cells were present was estimated from reference gene primer amplification. TCRdb's copy holds only in-frame clones and misses some; the assay was immunoSEQ multiplex PCR. V, J and clone size reflect that table, while D and trimming were determined from the DNA. The table includes approximately 300,000 clones, roughly nine tenths detected once.

The receptor comes from a woman aged 45-65 years who had recovered from COVID-19. The chain employs TRBV5-4 and TRBJ1-2; TRBD1 matches at 7 bases. Sequencing was performed on peripheral blood. CDR3 protein: CASSYNRGRNYGYTF. Written as DNA, the CDR3 is TGTGCCAGCAGTTACAACAGGGGAAGGAACTATGGCTACACCTTC. The complete variable domain, with remaining parts taken from reference TRBV5-4 and TRBJ1-2, reads ETGVTQSPTHLIKTRGQQVTLRCSSQSGHNTVSWYQQALGQGPQFIFQYYREEENGRGNFPPRFSGLQFPNYSSELNVNALELDDSALYLCASSYNRGRNYGYTFGSGTRLTVV.